This paragraph reports one T cell receptor beta chain. Using immunoSEQ multiplex PCR, the repertoire was profiled, and TCRdb retains in-frame clones only, with some absent. Of more than 400,000 clones detected, about 95% appear once; the ten largest clones hold about 0.064%. These data are taken from a study of shared clonotypes between healthy human individuals. Germline V gene data show CDR1 as LNHDA and CDR2 as SQIVND (reference sequence). CDR3 length: 15 residues. The V gene lost 5 bases and the J gene lost 2 bases, with 13 bases spanning the gap. This chain connects TRBV19 to TRBJ2-1, with no clear D. The sequenced material came from naive CD4+ T cells sorted from blood. Subset indicated: CD45RA+ positively selected. The sequence came from a woman younger than 45 in good health. The CDR3 spells CASSFQTGPYNEQFF. The CDR3 DNA follows: TGTGCCAGTAGTTTTCAAACCGGGCCCTACAATGAGCAGTTCTTC.